Sequencing of this TCR beta chain was carried out in a study of cytomegalovirus exposure and HLA in healthy donors. Study-wide background: Among the 300 to 500 donors who were genotyped, roughly 86% fell in the genetic ancestry cluster that is associated with self-reported Caucasian donors. Overall study findings and caveats: Diagnosis of cytomegalovirus status made by the classifier reportedly showed high specificity and sensitivity. One variant, a missense change in DCLRE1C, was linked in a later analysis to TCR beta V- and J-gene trimming.

V trimming: 3 bases; J trimming: 6 bases; junction bases outside the gene matches: 16. Germline CDR1 MDHEN, CDR2 SYDVKM. CDR3 length: 17 residues. The primer mix had 60 Vbeta and 13 Jbeta primers. Repertoires were generated with immunoSEQ multiplex PCR, while TCRdb's copy carries only in-frame clones and drops some. This sample has 150,000 to 200,000 clones, with roughly 87% found just once. Points on this clone: Its antigen is still unknown.

Sample: PBMCs. The chain employs TRBV28 and TRBJ2-7; 8 bases line up with TRBD1. The clonotype comes from a man aged 35 to 55 in good health and CMV-seronegative. The CDR3 nucleotides read TGTGCCAGCAGTTTCGGTTGGGCCCCGGACAGGGAAGCCGAGCAGTACTTC. Its translation is CASSFGWAPDREAEQYF.